This entry features one T cell receptor beta chain sequence. This clone's antigen is unknown. Per-base qualities were not stored, and no clone one base away is much larger. Collaborating institutions collected whole blood in K2EDTA tubes following their own protocols. For TCRbeta analysis, collaborators shipped samples in one of three forms: frozen whole blood, isolated PBMCs, or DNA extracted from either of those sample types. This sample stems from a study of blood T cell repertoires in COVID-19 (dated by TCRdb to 2018 to 2020). In terms of the full investigation: Collaborator samples came from the United States, Italy and Spain and covered acute and convalescent phases of COVID-19. The prospective study material was composed of cDNA or gDNA derived from T cells, B-cell-depleted T cells, or PBMCs. Subjects who had been exposed to COVID-19, were actively infected with it, or had recovered from it provided the deeply sampled blood TCRbeta repertoires that made up the dataset. A freely available public database, intended as a resource for researchers studying the immune response to SARS-CoV-2, is where the repertoires were released. Samples were obtained from the ongoing ImmuneRACE study (first 160 participants) and from about 1,300 subjects provided by 6 global collaborators. The sample metadata nearly always contained a de-identified subject ID, COVID-19 status, age in years and sex. Where available, HLA class I and class II types were taken from metadata supplied by the sample provider and were not determined by assay-based typing.

TCRbeta CDR3 regions were amplified from genomic DNA using the immunoSEQ Assay, a bias-controlled multiplex PCR. The paper's data handling went like this. The number of nucleated cells in each sample was estimated by amplification of reference gene primers within the assay. To quantify the absolute abundance of each unique TCRbeta CDR3 rearrangement, sequence reads were collapsed and filtered. Productive Simpson clonality was computed per sample as the square root of Simpson's diversity index over productive rearrangements. TCRdb's version of the immuneACCESS table is confined to in-frame rearrangements and falls short of the full clone set. An unresolved V gene accounts for under half of the shortfall where checked; the remainder is of unknown origin. The V and J calls and clone size come from that table; D and trimming were worked out from the DNA. The sample table contains tens of thousands of clones; only one count was recorded for approximately 82% of them. The ten largest clones represent 15% to 20% of the sample.

Trimmed from V: 4 bases; trimmed from J: 4 bases; junction bases lacking a gene match: 7. The CDR3 sequence holds 15 residues, the cysteine and phenylalanine included. Only the CDR3 part of the read is kept: 45 bases, read in frame from the first base. According to the germline V gene, CDR1 reads SNHLY and CDR2 reads FYNNEI. On the study overall, not on this receptor specifically: The amount of clinical and demographic metadata varied by source and participant and was provided uncurated.

The sequenced material came from peripheral blood. The chain links TRBV2 with TRBJ1-5; TRBD1 aligns with 7 central bases. This receptor was identified in a woman older than 75 with acute or convalescent COVID-19. The DNA sequence reads TGTGCCAGCAGTGGAGGCAGGGGGAGAAATCAGCCCCAGCATTTT. It codes for CASSGGRGRNQPQHF.